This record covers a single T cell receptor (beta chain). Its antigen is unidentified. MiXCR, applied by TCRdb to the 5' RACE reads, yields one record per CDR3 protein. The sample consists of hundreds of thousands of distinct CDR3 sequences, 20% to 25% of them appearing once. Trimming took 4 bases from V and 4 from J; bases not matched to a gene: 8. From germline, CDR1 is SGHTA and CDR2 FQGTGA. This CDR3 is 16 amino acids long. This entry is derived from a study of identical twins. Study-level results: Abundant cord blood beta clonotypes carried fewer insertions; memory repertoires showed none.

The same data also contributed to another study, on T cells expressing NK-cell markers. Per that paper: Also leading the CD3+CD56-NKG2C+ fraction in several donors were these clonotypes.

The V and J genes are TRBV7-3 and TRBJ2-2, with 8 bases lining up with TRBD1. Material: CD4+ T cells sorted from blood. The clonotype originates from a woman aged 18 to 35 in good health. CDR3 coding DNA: TGTGCCAGCAGCTCAGGACAGGGCGGTAGCACCGGGGAGCTGTTTTTT. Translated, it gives CASSSGQGGSTGELFF.